This T cell receptor (beta chain) stems from a study of cytomegalovirus exposure and HLA in healthy donors. Broader study findings: Across all donors, roughly uniform sequencing depth was an assumption of the presence/absence analyses. TRBV6-2, TRBV6-3 and some other V segments were excluded as indistinguishable.

The CDR3 is made up of 13 amino acids. V shed 6 bases and J 2 bases; nucleotides not matched to a gene: 3. Germline CDR1 reads ENHRY; CDR2 reads SYGVKD. This clone occurred a few times. What it binds is not known. Researchers ran the PCR with 60 Vbeta and 13 Jbeta primers. Clones were read by immunoSEQ multiplex PCR, and TCRdb kept only the in-frame ones, dropping some. Seen here are 270,000 or so clones, around 90% observed once, and the top ten hold 1.5% to 2%. The sequenced sample consisted of PBMCs. The chain combines TRBV10-3 with TRBJ1-1, with 7 nucleotides matching TRBD1. The receptor comes from a girl aged 2-10 years in good health and CMV-seronegative. Here the CDR3 reads CAIRGGLNTEAFF. For the CDR3, the DNA is TGTGCCATCAGAGGGGGCCTTAACACTGAAGCTTTCTTT.